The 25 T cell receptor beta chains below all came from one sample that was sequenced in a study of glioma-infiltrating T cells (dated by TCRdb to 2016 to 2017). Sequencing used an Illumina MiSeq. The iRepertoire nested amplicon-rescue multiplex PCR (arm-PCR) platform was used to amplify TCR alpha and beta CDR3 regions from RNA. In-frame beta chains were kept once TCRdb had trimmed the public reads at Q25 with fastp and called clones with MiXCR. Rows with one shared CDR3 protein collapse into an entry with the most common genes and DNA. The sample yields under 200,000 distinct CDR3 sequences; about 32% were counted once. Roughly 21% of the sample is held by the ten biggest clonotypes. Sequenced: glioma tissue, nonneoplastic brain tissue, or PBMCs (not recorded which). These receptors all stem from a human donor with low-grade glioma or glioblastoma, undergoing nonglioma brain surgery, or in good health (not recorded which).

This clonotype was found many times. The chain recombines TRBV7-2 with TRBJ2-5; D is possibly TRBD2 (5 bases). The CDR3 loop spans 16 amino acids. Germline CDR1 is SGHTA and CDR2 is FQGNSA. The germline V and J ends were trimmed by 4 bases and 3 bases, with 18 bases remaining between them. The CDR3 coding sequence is TGTGCCAGCAGCTCCTATCTGCTAGACGGGAAAGAGACCCAGTACTTC. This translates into CASSSYLLDGKETQYF.

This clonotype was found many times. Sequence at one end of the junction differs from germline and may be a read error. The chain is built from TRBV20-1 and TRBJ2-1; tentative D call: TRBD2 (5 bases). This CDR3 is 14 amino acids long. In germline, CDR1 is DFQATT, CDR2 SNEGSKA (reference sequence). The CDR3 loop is CSARDGIGGNEQFF. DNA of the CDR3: TGCAGTGCAAGAGACGGGATCGGAGGCAATGAGCAGTTCTTC.

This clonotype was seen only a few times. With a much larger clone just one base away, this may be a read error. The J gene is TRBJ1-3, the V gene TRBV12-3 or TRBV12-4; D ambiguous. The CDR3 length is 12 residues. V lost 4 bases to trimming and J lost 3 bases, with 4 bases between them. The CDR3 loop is CASSYGGNTIYF. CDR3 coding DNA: TGTGCCAGCAGTTATGGTGGAAACACCATATATTTT.

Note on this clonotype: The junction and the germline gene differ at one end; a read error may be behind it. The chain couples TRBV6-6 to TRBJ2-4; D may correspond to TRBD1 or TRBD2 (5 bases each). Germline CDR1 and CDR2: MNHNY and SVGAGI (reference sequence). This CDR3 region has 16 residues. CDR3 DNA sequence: TGTGCCAGCAGTCCGGTGGGGGTCCTAGCCAAAAACATTGAGTACTTC. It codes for CASSPVGVLAKNIEYF.

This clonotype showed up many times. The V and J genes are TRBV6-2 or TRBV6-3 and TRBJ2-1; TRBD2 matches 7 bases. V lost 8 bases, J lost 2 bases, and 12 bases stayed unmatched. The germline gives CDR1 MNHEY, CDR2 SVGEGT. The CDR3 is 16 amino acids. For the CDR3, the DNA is TGTGCCAGCGGAGAGAGGCGCGGGAGCCCCTACAATGAGCAGTTCTTC. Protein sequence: CASGERRGSPYNEQFF.

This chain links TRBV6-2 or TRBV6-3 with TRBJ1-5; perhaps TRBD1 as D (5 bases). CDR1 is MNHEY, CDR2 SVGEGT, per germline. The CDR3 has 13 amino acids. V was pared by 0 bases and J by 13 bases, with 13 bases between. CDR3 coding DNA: TGTGCCAGCAGTTACTCGGGGGATCAGACACAGCATTTT. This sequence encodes CASSYSGDQTQHF.

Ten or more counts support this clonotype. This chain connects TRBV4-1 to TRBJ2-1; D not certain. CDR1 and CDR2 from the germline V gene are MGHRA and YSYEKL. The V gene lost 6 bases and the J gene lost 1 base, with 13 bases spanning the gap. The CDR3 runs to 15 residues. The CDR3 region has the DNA TGCGCCAGCAGATCAGAAATCGGGTCCTACAATGAGCAGTTCTTC. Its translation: CASRSEIGSYNEQFF.

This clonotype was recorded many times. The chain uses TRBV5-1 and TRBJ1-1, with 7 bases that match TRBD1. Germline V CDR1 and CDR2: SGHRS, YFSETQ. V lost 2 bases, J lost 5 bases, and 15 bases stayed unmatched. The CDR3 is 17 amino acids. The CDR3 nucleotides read TGCGCCAGCAGCTTCCAATACAAACAGGGGCCGGGAACTGAAGCTTTCTTT. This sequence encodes CASSFQYKQGPGTEAFF. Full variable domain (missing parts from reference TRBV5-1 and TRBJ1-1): KAGVTQTPRYLIKTRGQQVTLSCSPISGHRSVSWYQQTPGQGLQFLFEYFSETQRNKGNFPGRFSGRQFSNSRSEMNVSTLELGDSALYLCASSFQYKQGPGTEAFFGQGTRLTVV.

CDR3 nucleotides: TGCGCCAGCAGCGGAGGACTAGCGGGAGACCAGCAGTACTTC. Its protein product is CASSGGLAGDQQYF. The chain uses TRBV5-1 and TRBJ2-7; TRBD2 matches at 13 bases. CDR1 and CDR2 from the germline V gene are SGHRS and YFSETQ. The CDR3 is 14 residues long. The ends lost 4 bases at V and 8 bases at J; junction bases unmatched: 6.

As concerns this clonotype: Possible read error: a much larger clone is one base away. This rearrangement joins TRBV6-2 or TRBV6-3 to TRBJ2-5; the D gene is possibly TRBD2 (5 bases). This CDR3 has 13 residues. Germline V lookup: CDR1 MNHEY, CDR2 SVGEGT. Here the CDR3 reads CARSYNGGETQYF. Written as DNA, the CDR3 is TGTGCCAGAAGTTACAATGGAGGAGAGACCCAGTACTTC.

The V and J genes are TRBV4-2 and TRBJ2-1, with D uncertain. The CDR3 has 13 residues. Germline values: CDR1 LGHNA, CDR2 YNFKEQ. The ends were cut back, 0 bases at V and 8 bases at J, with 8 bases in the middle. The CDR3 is CASSQEMRDEQFF. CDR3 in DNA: TGTGCCAGCAGCCAAGAAATGAGAGATGAGCAGTTCTTC.

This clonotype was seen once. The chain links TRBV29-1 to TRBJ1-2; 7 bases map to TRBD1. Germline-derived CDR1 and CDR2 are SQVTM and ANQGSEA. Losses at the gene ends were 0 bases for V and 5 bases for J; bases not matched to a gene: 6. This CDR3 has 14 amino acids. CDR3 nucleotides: TGCAGCGTTGAAGACGACAGGGTCCGGTATGGCTACACCTTC. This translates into CSVEDDRVRYGYTF.

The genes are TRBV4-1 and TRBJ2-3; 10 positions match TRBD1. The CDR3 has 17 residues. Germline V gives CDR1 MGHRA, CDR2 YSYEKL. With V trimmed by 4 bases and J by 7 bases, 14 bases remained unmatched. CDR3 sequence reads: CASSRTGTGDGANTQYF. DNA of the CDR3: TGCGCCAGCAGCCGCACCGGGACAGGGGATGGCGCAAATACGCAGTATTTT.

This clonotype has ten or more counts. CDR3 coding DNA: TGTGCCAGCAGCTTATCCCGGGACAACTACAATGAGCAGTTCTTC. Amino acids: CASSLSRDNYNEQFF. The chain is built from TRBV7-9 and TRBJ2-1; tentatively, D is TRBD1 (6 bases). This CDR3 is built from 15 residues. Germline V gives CDR1 SEHNR, CDR2 FQNEAQ (reference sequence). The ends were cut back, 2 bases at V and 3 bases at J, with 11 bases in the middle.

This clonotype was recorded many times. CDR3 protein: CASSASPNTEAFF. The CDR3 DNA reads TGTGCCAGCAGTGCGAGCCCGAACACTGAAGCTTTCTTT. The rearrangement joins TRBV2 to TRBJ1-1; D uncertain. V lost 4 bases and J lost 1, with 7 bases in between. The germline gives CDR1 SNHLY, CDR2 FYNNEI. The CDR3 sequence is 13 residues long. The entire variable domain, with the rest obtained from reference TRBV2 and TRBJ1-1, is as follows: EPEVTQTPSHQVTQMGQEVILRCVPISNHLYFYWYRQILGQKVEFLVSFYNNEISEKSEIFDDQFSVERPDGSNFTLKIRSTKLEDSAMYFCASSASPNTEAFFGQGTRLTVV.

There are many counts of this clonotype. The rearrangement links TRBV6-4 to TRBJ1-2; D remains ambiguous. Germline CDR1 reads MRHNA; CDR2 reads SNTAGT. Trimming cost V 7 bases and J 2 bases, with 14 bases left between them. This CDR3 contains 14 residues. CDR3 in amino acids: CASTPDGGNYGYTF. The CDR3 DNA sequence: TGTGCCAGCACGCCTGACGGAGGAAACTATGGCTACACCTTC.

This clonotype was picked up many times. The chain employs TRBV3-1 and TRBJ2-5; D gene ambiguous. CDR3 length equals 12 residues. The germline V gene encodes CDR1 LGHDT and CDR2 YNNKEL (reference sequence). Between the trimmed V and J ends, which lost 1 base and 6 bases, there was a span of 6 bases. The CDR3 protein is CASSQGGQTQYF. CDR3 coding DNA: TGTGCCAGCAGCCAAGGTGGACAGACCCAGTACTTC.

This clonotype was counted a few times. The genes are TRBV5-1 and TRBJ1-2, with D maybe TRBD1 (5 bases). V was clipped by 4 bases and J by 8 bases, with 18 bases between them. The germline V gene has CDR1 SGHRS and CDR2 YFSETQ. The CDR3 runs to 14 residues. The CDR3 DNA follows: TGCGCCAGCAGCGGCCAGGGACGGCCTCTCGGCTACACCTTC. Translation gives CASSGQGRPLGYTF.

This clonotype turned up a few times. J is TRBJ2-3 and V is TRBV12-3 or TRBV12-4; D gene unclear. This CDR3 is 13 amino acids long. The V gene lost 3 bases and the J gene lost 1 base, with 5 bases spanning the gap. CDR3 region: CASSFGGTDTQYF. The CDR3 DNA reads TGTGCCAGCAGTTTTGGGGGCACAGATACGCAGTATTTT.

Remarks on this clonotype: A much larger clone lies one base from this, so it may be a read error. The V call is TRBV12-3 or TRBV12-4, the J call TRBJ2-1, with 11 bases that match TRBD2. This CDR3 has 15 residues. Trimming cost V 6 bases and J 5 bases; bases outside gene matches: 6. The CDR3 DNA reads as TGTGCCAGCAGACCGGGACTAGCGGCTAACAATGAGCAGTTCTTC. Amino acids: CASRPGLAANNEQFF.

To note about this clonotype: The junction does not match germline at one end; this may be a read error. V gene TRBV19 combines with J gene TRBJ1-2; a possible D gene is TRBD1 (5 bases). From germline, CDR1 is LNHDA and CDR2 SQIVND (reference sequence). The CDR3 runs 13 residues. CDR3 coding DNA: TGTGCCAGTAGTCTCGGCACAGGATATGGCTGCACCTTC. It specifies CASSLGTGYGCTF.

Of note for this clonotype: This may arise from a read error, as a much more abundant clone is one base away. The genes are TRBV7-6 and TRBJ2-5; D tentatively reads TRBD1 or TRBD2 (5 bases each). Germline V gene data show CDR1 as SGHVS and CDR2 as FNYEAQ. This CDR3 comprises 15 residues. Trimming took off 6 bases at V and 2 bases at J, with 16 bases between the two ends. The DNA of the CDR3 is TGTGCCAGCAGTACCAGGGAGCGGTTTCAAGAGACCCAGTACTTC. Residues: CASSTRERFQETQYF.

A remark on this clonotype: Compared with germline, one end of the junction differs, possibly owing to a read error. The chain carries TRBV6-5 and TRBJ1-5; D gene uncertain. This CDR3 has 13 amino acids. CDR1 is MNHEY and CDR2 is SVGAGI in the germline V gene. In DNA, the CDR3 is TGTGCCAGCAGTTTCGGTCGTCGTCGGCCCCAACATTTT. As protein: CASSFGRRRPQHF.

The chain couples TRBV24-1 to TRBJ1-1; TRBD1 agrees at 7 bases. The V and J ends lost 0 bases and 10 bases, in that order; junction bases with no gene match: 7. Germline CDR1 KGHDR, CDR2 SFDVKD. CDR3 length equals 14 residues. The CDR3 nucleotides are TGTGCCACCAGTGATTTGGAGGGGGCGCGGGGAGCTTTCTTT. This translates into CATSDLEGARGAFF.

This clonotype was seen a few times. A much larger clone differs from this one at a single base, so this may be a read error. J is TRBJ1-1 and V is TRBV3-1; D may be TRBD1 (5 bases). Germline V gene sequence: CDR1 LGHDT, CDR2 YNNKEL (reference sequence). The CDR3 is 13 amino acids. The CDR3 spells CASSHGGFAEASF. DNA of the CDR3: TGTGCCAGCAGTCATGGGGGATTCGCTGAAGCTTCCTTT.